This T cell receptor (beta chain) was sequenced for a study of blood T cell repertoires in COVID-19 (dated by TCRdb to 2019 to 2021). For the wider study: Samples from collaborators originated in the United States, Italy and Spain and spanned both the acute and convalescent phases of COVID-19. Where available, HLA class I and class II types were obtained from metadata supplied by the sample provider rather than from assay-based typing. The sample metadata nearly always contained a de-identified subject ID, COVID-19 status, age in years and sex. The material from the prospective study consisted of cDNA or gDNA derived from T cells, B-cell-depleted T cells, or PBMCs. A freely available public database, intended as a resource for researchers studying the immune response to SARS-CoV-2, is where the repertoires were released. Samples were obtained from the ongoing ImmuneRACE study (first 160 participants) and from over 1,000 subjects provided by 6 global collaborators. The dataset comprised deeply sampled blood TCRbeta repertoires from subjects exposed to, actively infected with, or recovered from COVID-19.

Concerning this clone: Its antigen remains unidentified. No much larger clone exists at a distance of one base, and base qualities are not known.

The paper's findings and limits, for the study overall: How much clinical and demographic metadata was included differed by source and by participant, and the metadata was provided uncurated.

The immunoSEQ Assay, a bias-controlled multiplex PCR, was used to amplify TCRbeta CDR3 regions from genomic DNA. In the original analysis: Within the assay, amplification of reference gene primers was used to estimate how many nucleated cells each sample contained. To quantify the absolute abundance of each unique TCRbeta CDR3 rearrangement, sequence reads were collapsed and filtered. For each sample, productive Simpson clonality was calculated by taking the square root of Simpson's diversity index across productive rearrangements. The immuneACCESS repertoire file appears here via TCRdb, limited to in-frame rearrangements. These files lack a portion of the clones; in checked studies, under half of the deficit traces to unresolved V genes, and the cause of the others is not known. Clonal size and the V and J genes are those of that table, whereas D and trimming came from the DNA. The sample includes over 90,000 clones, with 87% observed a single time. Roughly 3% of the sample is taken by the ten largest.

The CDR3 covers 19 residues, taking in both the cysteine and the phenylalanine. CDR3 DNA only is kept here, 57 bases in frame from base 1. The CDR1 and CDR2 encoded by the germline V gene (reference sequence) are LNHDA and SQIVND. The junction carries 25 bases between V and J, which are trimmed by 3 bases and 2 bases respectively. Whole blood was collected in K2EDTA tubes by collaborating institutions according to the institutions' own protocols. Collaborator samples were shipped for TCRbeta analysis as frozen whole blood, isolated PBMCs, or DNA extracted from either sample type. The material sequenced was peripheral blood. This chain joins TRBV19 to TRBJ1-2; the D gene is perhaps TRBD1, on 5 matching bases. This TCR was recovered from a man aged 50 or older in a cohort sampled during active COVID-19. The nucleotides read TGTGCCAGTAGTATTATTGCGCGGAGCGTTATTCGACAGAACTATGGCTACACCTTC. This codes for CASSIIARSVIRQNYGYTF.